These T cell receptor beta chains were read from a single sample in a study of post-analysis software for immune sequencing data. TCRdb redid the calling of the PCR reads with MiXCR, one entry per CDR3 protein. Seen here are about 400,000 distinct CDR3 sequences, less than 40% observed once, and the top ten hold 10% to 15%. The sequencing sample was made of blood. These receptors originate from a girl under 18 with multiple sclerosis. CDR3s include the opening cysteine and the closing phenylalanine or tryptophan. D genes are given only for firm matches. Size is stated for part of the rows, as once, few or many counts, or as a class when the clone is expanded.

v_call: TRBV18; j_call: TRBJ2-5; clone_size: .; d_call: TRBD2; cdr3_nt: TGTGCCAGCTCACCACCGGGACTACTGAGGGAGACCCAGTACTTC; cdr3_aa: CASSPPGLLRETQYF
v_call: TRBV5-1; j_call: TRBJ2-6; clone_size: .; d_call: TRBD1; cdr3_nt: TGCGCCAGCAGCTTGACGACAGGGCCTGGGGCCAACGTCCTGACTTTC; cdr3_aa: CASSLTTGPGANVLTF
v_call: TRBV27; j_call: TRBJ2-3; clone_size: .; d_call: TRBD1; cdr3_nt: TGTGCCAGCAGTTTCCGACAGGGGGCGGGAGATACGCAGTATTTT; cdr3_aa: CASSFRQGAGDTQYF
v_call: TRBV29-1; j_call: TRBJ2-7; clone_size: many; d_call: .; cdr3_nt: TGCAGCGTTCGTGCGGGATCCTACGAGCAGTACTTC; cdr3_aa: CSVRAGSYEQYF
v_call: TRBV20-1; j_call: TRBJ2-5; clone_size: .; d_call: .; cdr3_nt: TGCAGTGCTGTTAGACGGGGGAGTGGGCAAGAGACCCAGTACTTC; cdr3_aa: CSAVRRGSGQETQYF
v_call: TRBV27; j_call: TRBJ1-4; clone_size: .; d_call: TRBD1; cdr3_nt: TGTGCCAGCAAAACCGGACAGGGATCCGCAAAACTGTTTTTT; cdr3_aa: CASKTGQGSAKLFF
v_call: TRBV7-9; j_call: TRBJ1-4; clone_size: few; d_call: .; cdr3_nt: TGTGCCAGCAGCTTAGGGACGGCTAATGAAAAACTGTTTTTT; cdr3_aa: CASSLGTANEKLFF
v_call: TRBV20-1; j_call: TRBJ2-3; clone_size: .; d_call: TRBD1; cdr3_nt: TGCAGTGCTAGAGTCCTACAGGGGCCCGGCGGTACGCAGTATTTT; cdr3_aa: CSARVLQGPGGTQYF
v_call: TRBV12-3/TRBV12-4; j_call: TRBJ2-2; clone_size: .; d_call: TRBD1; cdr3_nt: TGTGCCAGCAGCCCGGGACAGGGGATCGGGGAGCTGTTTTTT; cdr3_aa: CASSPGQGIGELFF
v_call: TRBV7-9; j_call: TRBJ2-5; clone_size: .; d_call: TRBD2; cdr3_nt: TGTGCCAGCAGCCCCAGAAGCGGGGGGCCAAACTTACAAGAGACCCAGTACTTC; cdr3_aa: CASSPRSGGPNLQETQYF
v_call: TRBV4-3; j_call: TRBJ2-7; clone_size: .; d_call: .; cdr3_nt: TGCGCCAGCAGCCAAGATTCGGGGCGGGATGAGCAGTACTTC; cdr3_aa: CASSQDSGRDEQYF
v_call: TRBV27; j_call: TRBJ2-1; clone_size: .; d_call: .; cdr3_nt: TGTGCCAGCAGTTCTTTTCCGGGACTCTTCAATGAGCAGTTCTTC; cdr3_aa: CASSSFPGLFNEQFF
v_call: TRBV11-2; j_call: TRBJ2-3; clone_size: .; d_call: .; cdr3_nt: TGTGCCAGCAGTTGGGGGCGGGGAGGAGGCACAGGTACGCAGTATTTT; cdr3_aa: CASSWGRGGGTGTQYF
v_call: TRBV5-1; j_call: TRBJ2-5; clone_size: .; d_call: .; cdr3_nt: TGCGCCAGCAGCTCTCACACCGGGGGCGGGGAGACCCAGTACTTC; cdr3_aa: CASSSHTGGGETQYF
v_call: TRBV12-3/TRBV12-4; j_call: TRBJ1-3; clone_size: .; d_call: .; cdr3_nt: TGTGCCAGCAGCCCCATCTCCACGACCATATATTTT; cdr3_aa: CASSPISTTIYF
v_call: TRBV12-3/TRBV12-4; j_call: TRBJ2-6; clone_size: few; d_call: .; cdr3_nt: TGTGCCAGCAGTACAACAGGGACCGGGGCCAACGTCCTGACTTTC; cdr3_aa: CASSTTGTGANVLTF
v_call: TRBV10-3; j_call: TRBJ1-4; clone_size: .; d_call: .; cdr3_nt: TGTGCCATCAGTGAGTCCGTCGGACCAGGGACTAATGAAAAACTGTTTTTT; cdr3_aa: CAISESVGPGTNEKLFF
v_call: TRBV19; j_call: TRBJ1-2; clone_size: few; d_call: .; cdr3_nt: TGTGCCAGTAGTATAGCCGGGACAAGAGGCTATGGCTACACCTTC; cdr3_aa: CASSIAGTRGYGYTF
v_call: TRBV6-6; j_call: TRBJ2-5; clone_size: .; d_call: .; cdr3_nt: TGTGCCAGCAGTTACTCGCGGGAATGGGTCGAGGAGACCCAGTACTTC; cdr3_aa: CASSYSREWVEETQYF
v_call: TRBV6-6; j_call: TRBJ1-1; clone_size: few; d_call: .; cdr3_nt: TGTGCCAGCAGTTACTCGATCCGGGGGGAGACTGAAGCTTTCTTT; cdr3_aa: CASSYSIRGETEAFF
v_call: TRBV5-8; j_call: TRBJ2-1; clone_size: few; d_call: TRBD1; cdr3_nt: TGTGCCAGCAGCTTAGGACAGGGTGGGGTTTTATTCAATGAGCAGTTCTTC; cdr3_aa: CASSLGQGGVLFNEQFF
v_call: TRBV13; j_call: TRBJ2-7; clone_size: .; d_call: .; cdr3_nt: TGTGCCAGCAGCTTGGTAGGGACAATTTCCCACGAGCAGTACTTC; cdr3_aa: CASSLVGTISHEQYF
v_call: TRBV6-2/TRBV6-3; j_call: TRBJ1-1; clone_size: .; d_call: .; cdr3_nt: TGTGCCAGCAGTTACCGGACAGTTAACACTGAAGCTTTCTTT; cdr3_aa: CASSYRTVNTEAFF
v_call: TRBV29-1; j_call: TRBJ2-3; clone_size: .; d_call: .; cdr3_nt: TGCAGCGGGATGATTAGCACAGATACGCAGTATTTT; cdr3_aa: CSGMISTDTQYF
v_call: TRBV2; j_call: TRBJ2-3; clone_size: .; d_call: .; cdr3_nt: TGTGCCAGCAGGGACCCACGGGGCACAGATACGCAGTATTTT; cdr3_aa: CASRDPRGTDTQYF
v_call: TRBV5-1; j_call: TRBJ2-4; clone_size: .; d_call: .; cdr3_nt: TGCGCCAGCAGCTTGGGGGGCGGCGTAGCCAAAAACATTCAGTACTTC; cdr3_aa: CASSLGGGVAKNIQYF
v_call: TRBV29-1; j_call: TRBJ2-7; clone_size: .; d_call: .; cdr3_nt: TGCAGCGTTGAGGAAGGGGGGGTGGTCTACGAGCAGTACTTC; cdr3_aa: CSVEEGGVVYEQYF
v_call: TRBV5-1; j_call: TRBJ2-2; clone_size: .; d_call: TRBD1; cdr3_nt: TGCGCCAGCAGCTTCGTTCGACTACAGGGGGAGACCGGGGAGCTGTTTTTT; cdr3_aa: CASSFVRLQGETGELFF
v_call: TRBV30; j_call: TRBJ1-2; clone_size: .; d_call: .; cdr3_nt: TGTGCCTGGAGTGTAGGTCCAGGGCGAGGCTACACCTTC; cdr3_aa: CAWSVGPGRGYTF
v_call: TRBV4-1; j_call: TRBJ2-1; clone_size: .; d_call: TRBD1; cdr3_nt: TGCGCCAGCAGCCAAGATCAACAGGGGGCCTACAATGAGCAGTTCTTC; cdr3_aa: CASSQDQQGAYNEQFF
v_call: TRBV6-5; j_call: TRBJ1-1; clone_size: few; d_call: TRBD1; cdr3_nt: TGTGCCAGCAGTTACTCAGCAGGGGGCAGATTGAACACTGAAGCTTTCTTT; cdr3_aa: CASSYSAGGRLNTEAFF
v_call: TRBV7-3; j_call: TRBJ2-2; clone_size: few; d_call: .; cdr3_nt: TGTGCCAGCAGCTCCCAAGGAGGCGTGGAGGAGCTGTTTTTT; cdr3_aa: CASSSQGGVEELFF
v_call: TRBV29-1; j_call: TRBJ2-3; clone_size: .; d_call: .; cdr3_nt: TGCAGCGTTTTCCGGAAGAGTACGCAGTATTTT; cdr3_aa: CSVFRKSTQYF
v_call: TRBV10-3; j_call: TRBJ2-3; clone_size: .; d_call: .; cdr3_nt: TGTGCCATCAGTGAGTCTGTCGTCTCCATTAGGGATACGCAGTATTTT; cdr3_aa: CAISESVVSIRDTQYF
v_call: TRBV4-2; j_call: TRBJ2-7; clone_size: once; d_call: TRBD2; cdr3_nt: TGTGCCAGCAGCCAAGAGGTGGCTAGCGGGGGTTGCGAGCAGTACTTC; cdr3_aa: CASSQEVASGGCEQYF
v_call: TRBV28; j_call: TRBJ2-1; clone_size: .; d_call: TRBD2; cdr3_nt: TGTGCCAGCAGGCTAGCGGGGGGGCCATACAATGAGCAGTTCTTC; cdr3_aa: CASRLAGGPYNEQFF
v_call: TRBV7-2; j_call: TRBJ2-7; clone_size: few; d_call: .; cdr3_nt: TGTGCCAGCAGCTTAGGCCCGTACTACGAGCAGTACTTC; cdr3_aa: CASSLGPYYEQYF
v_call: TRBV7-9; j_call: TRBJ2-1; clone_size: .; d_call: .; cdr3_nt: TGTGCCAGCAGCGCCCGGGGCGCGGGGCCCTACAATGAGCAGTTCTTC; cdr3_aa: CASSARGAGPYNEQFF
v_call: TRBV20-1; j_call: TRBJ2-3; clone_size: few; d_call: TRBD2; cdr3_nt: TGCAGTGCTAAAGAGCGGGGTATATTGACGCAGTATTTT; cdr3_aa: CSAKERGILTQYF
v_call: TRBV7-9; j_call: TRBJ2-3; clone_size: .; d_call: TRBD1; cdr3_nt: TGTGCCAGCAGCGCAGGGGGAAAAAACACAGATACGCAGTATTTT; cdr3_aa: CASSAGGKNTDTQYF
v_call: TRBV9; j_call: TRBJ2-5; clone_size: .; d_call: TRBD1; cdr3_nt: TGTGCCAGCAGCGCCATGGACAGGGTTGAAGGGGAGACCCAGTACTTC; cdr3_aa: CASSAMDRVEGETQYF
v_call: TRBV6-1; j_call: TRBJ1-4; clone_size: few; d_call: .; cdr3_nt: TGTGCCAGCAGCCCCCGGCAGGTCGGTAATGAAAAACTGTTTTTT; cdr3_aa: CASSPRQVGNEKLFF
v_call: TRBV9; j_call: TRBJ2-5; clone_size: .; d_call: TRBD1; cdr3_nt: TGTGCCAGCAGCGCTGGAAAGGGGGCATACACAGAGACCCAGTACTTC; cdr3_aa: CASSAGKGAYTETQYF
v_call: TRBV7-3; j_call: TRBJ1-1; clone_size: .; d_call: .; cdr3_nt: TGTGCCAGCAGCCCACGGAACGGGCAGAACACTGAAGCTTTCTTT; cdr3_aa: CASSPRNGQNTEAFF
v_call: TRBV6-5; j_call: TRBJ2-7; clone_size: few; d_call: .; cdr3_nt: TGTGCCAGCAGTTACGGCGGGGACTCCTACGAGCAGTACTTC; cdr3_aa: CASSYGGDSYEQYF
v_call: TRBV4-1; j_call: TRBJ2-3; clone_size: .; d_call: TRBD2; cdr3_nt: TGCGCCAGCAGCCAACGACCAGCGGGGGGGGAAGATACGCAGTATTTT; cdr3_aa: CASSQRPAGGEDTQYF
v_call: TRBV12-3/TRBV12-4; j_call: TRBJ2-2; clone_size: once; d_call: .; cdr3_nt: TGTGCCAGCAGTTTAAGGGCAGGGGACACCGGGGAGCTGTTTTTT; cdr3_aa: CASSLRAGDTGELFF
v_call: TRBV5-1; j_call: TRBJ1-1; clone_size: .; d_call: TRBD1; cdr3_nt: TGCGCCAGCAGCAACGGACAGGGTGACACTGAAGCTTTCTTT; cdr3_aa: CASSNGQGDTEAFF
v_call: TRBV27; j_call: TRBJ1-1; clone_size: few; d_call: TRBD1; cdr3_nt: TGTGCCAGCAGTTTGGGGACAGGGGCTGTGAACACTGAAGCTTTCTTT; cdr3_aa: CASSLGTGAVNTEAFF
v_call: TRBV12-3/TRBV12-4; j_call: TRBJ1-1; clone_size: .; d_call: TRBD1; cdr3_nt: TGTGCCAGCAGTGGACGACAGGGCCGCAGGGGAATCGCTGAAGCTTTCTTT; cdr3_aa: CASSGRQGRRGIAEAFF
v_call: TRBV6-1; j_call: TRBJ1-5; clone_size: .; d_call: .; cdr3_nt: TGTGCCAGCATCGGGGCAGAATTTCAGCCCCAGCATTTT; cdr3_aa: CASIGAEFQPQHF
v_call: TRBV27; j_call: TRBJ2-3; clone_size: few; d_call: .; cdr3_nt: TGTGCCAGCAGGCGTCAGGGGAAATCCACAGATACGCAGTATTTT; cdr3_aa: CASRRQGKSTDTQYF
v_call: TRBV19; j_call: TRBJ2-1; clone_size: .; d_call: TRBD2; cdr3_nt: TGTGCCAGTAGTACACTAGCGGGGGGGCCGGTTATCAATGAGCAGTTCTTC; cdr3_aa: CASSTLAGGPVINEQFF
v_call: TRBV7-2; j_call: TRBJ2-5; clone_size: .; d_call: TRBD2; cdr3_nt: TGTGCCAGCAGCTTAGGGGGACTAGCGGGGGGGAAAGAGACCCAGTACTTC; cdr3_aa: CASSLGGLAGGKETQYF
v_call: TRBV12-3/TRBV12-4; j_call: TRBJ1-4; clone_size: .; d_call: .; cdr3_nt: TGTGCCAGCAGTTTGTACAGAAAAACAACTAATGAAAAACTGTTTTTT; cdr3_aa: CASSLYRKTTNEKLFF
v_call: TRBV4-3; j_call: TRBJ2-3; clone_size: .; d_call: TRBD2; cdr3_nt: TGCGCCAGCAGCCCCCCTTGGGAGGGGCCCACCGGTCTAGATACGCAGTATTTT; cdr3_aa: CASSPPWEGPTGLDTQYF
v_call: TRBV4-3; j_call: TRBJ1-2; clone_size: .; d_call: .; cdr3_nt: TGCGCCAGCAGCCAAGATAGGTCACCGAGGGATGGCTACACCTTC; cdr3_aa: CASSQDRSPRDGYTF
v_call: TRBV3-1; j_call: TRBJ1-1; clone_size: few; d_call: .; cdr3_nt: TGTGCCAGCAGCCAAGAAGGGGGGGAAGCTTTCTTT; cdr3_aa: CASSQEGGEAFF
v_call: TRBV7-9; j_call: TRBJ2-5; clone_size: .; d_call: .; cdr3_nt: TGTGCCAGCAGCTCCCTCCCACAAGAGACCCAGTACTTC; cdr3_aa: CASSSLPQETQYF
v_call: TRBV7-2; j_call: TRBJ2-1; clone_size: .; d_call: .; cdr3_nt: TGTGCCAGCAGCTTTTCCGTGGGCTCCTACAATGAGCAGTTCTTC; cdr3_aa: CASSFSVGSYNEQFF